This T cell receptor beta chain comes out of a study of OX40 agonist ivuxolimab in advanced cancers. About the study: It was permissible to have had prior anti-PD-1, anti-PD-L1 or anti-CTLA-4 therapy, and about 40% had some.

Here immunoSEQ multiplex PCR was the method, and the copy in TCRdb shows in-frame clones only, minus some. The data contain about 94,000 clones, roughly 84% of them singletons. A word on this clone: Its antigen remains unidentified.

Findings and limits, study-wide: Both CD4+ and CD8+ T cell populations in blood had undergone clonal expansion by week 6 at 0.1 to 3.0 mg/kg.

This CDR3 contains 17 residues. V was clipped by 5 bases and J by 0 bases, with 17 bases between them. Germline CDR1 reads LNHDA; CDR2 reads SQIVND (reference sequence). The sample was CD4+ or CD8+ T cells sorted from blood, taken in a trial of the OX40 agonist ivuxolimab. This rearrangement joins TRBV19 to TRBJ2-1; weak D call: TRBD2 (6 bases). This receptor was taken from an adult with an advanced solid tumor such as melanoma, head and neck, liver or kidney cancer. CDR3 DNA: TGTGCCAGTAGTCTTTTGACCCCAGCGGGCTCCTACAATGAGCAGTTCTTC. Protein sequence: CASSLLTPAGSYNEQFF.